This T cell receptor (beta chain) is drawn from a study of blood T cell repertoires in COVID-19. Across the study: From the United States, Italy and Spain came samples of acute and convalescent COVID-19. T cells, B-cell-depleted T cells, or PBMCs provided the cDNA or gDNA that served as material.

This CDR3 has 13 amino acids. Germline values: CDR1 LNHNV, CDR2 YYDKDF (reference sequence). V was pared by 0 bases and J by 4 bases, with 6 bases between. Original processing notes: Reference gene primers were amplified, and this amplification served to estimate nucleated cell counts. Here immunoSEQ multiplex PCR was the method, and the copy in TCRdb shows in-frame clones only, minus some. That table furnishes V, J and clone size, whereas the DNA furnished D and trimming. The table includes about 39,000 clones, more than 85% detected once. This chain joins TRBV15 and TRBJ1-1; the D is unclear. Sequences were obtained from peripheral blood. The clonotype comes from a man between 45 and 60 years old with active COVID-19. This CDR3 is CATSRDQFTEAFF. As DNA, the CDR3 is TGTGCCACCAGCAGAGACCAGTTCACTGAAGCTTTCTTT.